This TCR beta chain was profiled in a study of control samples from healthy donors and cancer patients. Measured with immunoSEQ multiplex PCR; TCRdb has only the in-frame clones, and not every one. The sample lists about 150,000 clones, 89% seen once, with over 4% in the top ten. CDR1 KGHDR and CDR2 SFDVKD come from the germline V gene. This CDR3 is built from 13 residues. Trimming cost V 4 bases and J 3 bases, with 8 bases left between them. The sequenced sample was blood. V is TRBV24-1 and J is TRBJ1-1; D perhaps matches TRBD1 (5 bases). The receptor's source is a young man in good health. CDR3 loop: CATSEWGDTEAFF. The CDR3 DNA follows: TGTGCCACCAGTGAATGGGGGGACACTGAAGCTTTCTTT.